The clone carrying this T cell receptor beta chain was observed many times. Its specificity is unknown. Sorted naive CD8 T cells, 20,000 to 1,000,000, were sequenced from 10%, 30% or 50% RNA. Sorting isolated naive CD8 T cells as CD8+CD4-CCR7+CD45RA+ events. Per germline, CDR1 SGHTA and CDR2 FQGNSA. V was trimmed by 4 bases and J by 1 base, leaving 14 bases between them. There are 15 residues in the CDR3. These data belong to a study of molecular identifiers for immune sequencing clone quantification. The overall study: Sequencing covered four of five parts into which replicate RNA from roughly 20,000 or 100,000 naive CD8 cells was split. Study results and caveats: Spiked Jurkat TCR RNA from one cell was reportedly detectable among about a million naive cells.

TCRdb called the PCR reads again in MiXCR, with one record for every CDR3 protein. The sample records 60,000 to 80,000 distinct CDR3 sequences, roughly 18% being singletons. The genes are TRBV7-2 and TRBJ2-7; D might be TRBD2 (7 bases). The receptor was isolated from a human donor in good health. Some libraries in this study had Jurkat cell RNA spiked in. The sequenced sample was naive CD8+ T cells from blood, with Jurkat cell RNA spiked in. Specified subset: FACS-sorted CD8+CD4-CCR7+CD45RA+ naive T cells. The CDR3 DNA reads as TGTGCCAGCAGCTGGGCCGGGGGGCTATCCTACGAGCAGTACTTC. Encoded protein: CASSWAGGLSYEQYF. The variable domain in full, with the rest retrieved from reference TRBV7-2 and TRBJ2-7, is GAGVSQSPSNKVTEKGKDVELRCDPISGHTALYWYRQSLGQGLEFLIYFQGNSAPDKSGLPSDRFSAERTGGSVSTLTIQRTQQEDSAVYLCASSWAGGLSYEQYFGPGTRLTVT.